The T cell receptor (beta chain) under discussion was sequenced for a study of blood T cell repertoires in COVID-19. In the study overall: The United States, Italy and Spain were the sources of the acute and convalescent COVID-19 samples. Nucleic acid was either cDNA or gDNA, and it came from T cells, B-cell-depleted T cells, or PBMCs.

Germline V gene data show CDR1 as KGHDR and CDR2 as SFDVKD. The V end lost 3 bases, the J end lost 9 bases, and 12 bases lay between the germline ends. The CDR3 spans 13 residues. Original data processing: Reference gene primer amplification gave estimated nucleated cell counts. Generated by immunoSEQ multiplex PCR, the TCRdb table keeps only in-frame clones and is missing some. Clonal size and the V and J genes are those of that table, whereas D and trimming came from the DNA. The sample contains 150,000 to 200,000 clones, more than 85% of which appear only once. Sequencing was done on a sample of peripheral blood. The chain has TRBV24-1 and TRBJ2-3; TRBD2 might be the D (5 bases). This clonotype was obtained from a young woman with active or convalescent COVID-19. The CDR3 reads CATSDHVGGTQYF. The CDR3 DNA sequence: TGTGCCACCAGTGATCACGTAGGCGGGACGCAGTATTTT.